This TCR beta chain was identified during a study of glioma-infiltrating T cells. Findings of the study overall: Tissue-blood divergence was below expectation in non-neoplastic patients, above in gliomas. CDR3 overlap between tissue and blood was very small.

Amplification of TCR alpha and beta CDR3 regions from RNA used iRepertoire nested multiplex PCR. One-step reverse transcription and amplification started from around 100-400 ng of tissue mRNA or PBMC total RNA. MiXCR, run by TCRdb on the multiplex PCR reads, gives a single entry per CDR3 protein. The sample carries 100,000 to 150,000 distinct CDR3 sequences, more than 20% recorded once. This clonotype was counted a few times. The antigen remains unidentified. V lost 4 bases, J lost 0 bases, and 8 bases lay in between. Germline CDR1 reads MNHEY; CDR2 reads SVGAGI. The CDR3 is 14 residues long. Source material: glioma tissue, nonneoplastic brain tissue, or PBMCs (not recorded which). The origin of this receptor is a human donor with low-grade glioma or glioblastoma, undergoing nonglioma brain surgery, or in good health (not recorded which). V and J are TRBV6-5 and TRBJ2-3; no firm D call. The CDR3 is CASSFPASTDTQYF. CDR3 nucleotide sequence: TGTGCCAGCAGTTTTCCGGCTAGCACAGATACGCAGTATTTT.